This T cell receptor beta chain emerged from a study of a mutant IDH1 vaccine in newly diagnosed glioma. Study-level information: Vaccines began 4-6 weeks after radiotherapy alone, or with temozolomide cycles. V12 occurred at week 35 and V13 at week 47. Study-wide findings and caveats: Shifts in the top peripheral T cell clonotypes seemed unrelated to pseudoprogression.

Time point in this sample: week 47, end of study. The investigators gave 300 ug of mutant IDH1 20-mer peptide in each vaccine dose, together with topical imiquimod. There were new WHO grade 3 or 4 astrocytomas in the donors, and these were IDH1-mutant and ATRX-lost. To note about this clone: Its antigen remains unidentified.

V was trimmed by 0 bases and J by 8 bases, leaving 1 base between them. Germline-derived CDR1 and CDR2 are SNHLY and FYNNEI. The CDR3 extends over 11 amino acids. The method was immunoSEQ multiplex PCR; TCRdb's version includes in-frame clones alone and lacks a portion of them. Among roughly 86,000 clones, roughly four fifths were seen once, and the ten largest hold 5% to 6.5%. The origin of this receptor is a man aged 35-49 years with glioma. This specimen consisted of PBMCs, obtained from a glioma patient whose treatment included an IDH1 peptide vaccine. The chain carries TRBV2 and TRBJ2-2; no definite D call. As DNA, the CDR3 is TGTGCCAGCAGTGAAGCGGGGGAGCTGTTTTTT. Its protein product is CASSEAGELFF.